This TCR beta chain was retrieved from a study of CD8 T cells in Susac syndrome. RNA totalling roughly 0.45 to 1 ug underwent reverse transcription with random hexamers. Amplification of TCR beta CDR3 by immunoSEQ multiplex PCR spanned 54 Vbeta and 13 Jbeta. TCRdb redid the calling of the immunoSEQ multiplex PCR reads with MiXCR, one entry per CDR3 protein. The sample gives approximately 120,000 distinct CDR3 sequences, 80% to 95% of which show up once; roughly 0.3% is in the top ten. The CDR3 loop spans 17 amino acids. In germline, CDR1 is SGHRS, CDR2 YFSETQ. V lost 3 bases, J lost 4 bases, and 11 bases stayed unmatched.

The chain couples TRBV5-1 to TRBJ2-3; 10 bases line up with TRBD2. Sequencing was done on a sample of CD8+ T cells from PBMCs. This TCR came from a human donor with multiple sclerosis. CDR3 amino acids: CASSWALSGRAPDTQYF. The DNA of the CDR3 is TGCGCCAGCAGCTGGGCCCTGAGCGGGAGGGCCCCAGATACGCAGTATTTT.